This note documents a single TCR beta chain sequence. Its target is not known. The data stem from a study of T cells in Graves' hyperthyroidism and ophthalmopathy. It was uncontrolled infection, other autoimmune disease, pregnancy or lactation that excluded patients. Thyroid ultrasound, orbital computed tomography, clinical symptoms, and serum thyroxine and TRAb underpinned diagnoses. Between the trimmed V and J ends, which lost 3 bases and 3 bases, there was a span of 11 bases. The CDR3 spans 13 residues. In germline, CDR1 is DFQATT, CDR2 SNEGSKA (reference sequence). TCR beta CDR3 regions were amplified from RNA transcripts. Researchers ran a first-round RT-PCR on the TCR CDR3 using the HTBI primer set. MiXCR was run by TCRdb on the multiplex PCR reads, yielding one entry per CDR3 protein. The sample includes about 540,000 distinct CDR3 sequences, just over 45% seen only once; the top ten take 7.5% to 8.5%.

Whole-study results and caveats: In blood, most of the thyroid clonotypes expanded above 0.001 were also present. Ophthalmopathy onset followed model prediction by a median about six months.

This chain connects TRBV20-1 to TRBJ1-2, with D tentatively TRBD1 (6 bases). The sequence came from a woman aged 18-35 years with Graves' hyperthyroidism. Sequenced material: peripheral blood or thyroid tissue (not recorded which). The CDR3 coding sequence is TGCAGTGCTAGTGCACAGGGCGACTATGGCTACACCTTC. Translation gives CSASAQGDYGYTF.